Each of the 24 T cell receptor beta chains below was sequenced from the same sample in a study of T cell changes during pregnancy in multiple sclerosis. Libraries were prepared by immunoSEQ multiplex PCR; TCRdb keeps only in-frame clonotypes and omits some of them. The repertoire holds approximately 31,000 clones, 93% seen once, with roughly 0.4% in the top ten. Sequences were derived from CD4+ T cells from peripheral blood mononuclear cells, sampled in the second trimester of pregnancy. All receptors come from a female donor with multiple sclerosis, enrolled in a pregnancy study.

DNA of the CDR3: TGTGCCAGCAGTGGACAGGTTGCCTATGGCTACACCTTC. Protein product: CASSGQVAYGYTF. V and J are TRBV27 and TRBJ1-2; 7 nucleotides align to TRBD1. This CDR3 has 13 residues. Trimming at V came to 5 bases and at J to 4 bases, leaving 4 bases not matched to a gene. Germline V gene lookup returns CDR1 MNHEY and CDR2 SMNVEV (reference sequence).

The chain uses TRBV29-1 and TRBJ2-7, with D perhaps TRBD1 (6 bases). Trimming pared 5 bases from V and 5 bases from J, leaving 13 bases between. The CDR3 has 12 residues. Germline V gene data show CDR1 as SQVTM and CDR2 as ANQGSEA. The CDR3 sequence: CSVPTGTDEQYF. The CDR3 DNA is TGCAGCGTTCCCACAGGGACCGACGAGCAGTACTTC.

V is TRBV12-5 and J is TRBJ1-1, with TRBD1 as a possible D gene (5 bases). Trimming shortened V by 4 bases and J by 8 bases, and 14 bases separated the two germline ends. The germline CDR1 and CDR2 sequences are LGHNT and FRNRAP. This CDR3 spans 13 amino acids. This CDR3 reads CASGSTGVLEAFF. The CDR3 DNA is TGTGCTAGTGGTTCAACAGGCGTACTAGAAGCTTTCTTT.

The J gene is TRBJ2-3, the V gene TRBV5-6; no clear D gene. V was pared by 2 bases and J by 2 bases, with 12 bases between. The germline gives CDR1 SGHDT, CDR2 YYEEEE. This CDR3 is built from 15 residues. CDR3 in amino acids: CASSFRLRNTDTQYF. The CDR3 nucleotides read TGTGCCAGCAGCTTCCGACTCCGTAACACAGATACGCAGTATTTT.

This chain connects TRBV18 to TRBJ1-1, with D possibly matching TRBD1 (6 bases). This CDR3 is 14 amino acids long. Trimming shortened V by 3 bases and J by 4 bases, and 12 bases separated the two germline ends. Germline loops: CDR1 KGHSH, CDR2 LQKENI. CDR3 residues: CASSPDRLATEAFF. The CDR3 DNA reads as TGTGCCAGCTCACCTGACAGGCTGGCCACTGAAGCTTTCTTT.

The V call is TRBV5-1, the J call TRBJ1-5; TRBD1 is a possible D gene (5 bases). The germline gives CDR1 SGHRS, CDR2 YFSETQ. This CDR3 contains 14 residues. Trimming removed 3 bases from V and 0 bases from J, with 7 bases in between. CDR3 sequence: CASSWGDSNQPQHF. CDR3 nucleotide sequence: TGCGCCAGCAGCTGGGGGGATAGCAATCAGCCCCAGCATTTT.

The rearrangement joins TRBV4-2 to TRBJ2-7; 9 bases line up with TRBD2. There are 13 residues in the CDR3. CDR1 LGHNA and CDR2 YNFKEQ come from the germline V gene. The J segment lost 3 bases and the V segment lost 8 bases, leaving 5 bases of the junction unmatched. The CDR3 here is CASGRTSDYEQYF. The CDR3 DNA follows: TGTGCCAGCGGTCGGACTAGCGACTACGAGCAGTACTTC.

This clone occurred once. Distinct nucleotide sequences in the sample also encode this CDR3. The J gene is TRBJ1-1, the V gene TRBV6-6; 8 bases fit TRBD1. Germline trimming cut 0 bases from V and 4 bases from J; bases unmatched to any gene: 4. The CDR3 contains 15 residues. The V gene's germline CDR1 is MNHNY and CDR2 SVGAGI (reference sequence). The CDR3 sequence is CASSYSGQGATEAFF. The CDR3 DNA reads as TGTGCCAGCAGTTACTCCGGACAGGGCGCCACTGAAGCTTTCTTT.

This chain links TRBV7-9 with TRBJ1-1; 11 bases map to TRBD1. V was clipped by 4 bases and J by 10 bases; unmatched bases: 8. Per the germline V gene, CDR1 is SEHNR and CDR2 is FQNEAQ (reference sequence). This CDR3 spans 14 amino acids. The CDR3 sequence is CASSSGTGGVGAFF. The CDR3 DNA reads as TGTGCCAGCAGCTCAGGGACAGGGGGTGTTGGAGCTTTCTTT.

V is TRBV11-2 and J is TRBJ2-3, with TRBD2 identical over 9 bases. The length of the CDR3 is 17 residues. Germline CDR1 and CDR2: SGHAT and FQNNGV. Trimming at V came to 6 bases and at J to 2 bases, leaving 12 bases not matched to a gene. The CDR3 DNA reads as TGTGCCAGCAGATCGATAGCGGGGGTCGGCCCCACAGATACGCAGTATTTT. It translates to CASRSIAGVGPTDTQYF.

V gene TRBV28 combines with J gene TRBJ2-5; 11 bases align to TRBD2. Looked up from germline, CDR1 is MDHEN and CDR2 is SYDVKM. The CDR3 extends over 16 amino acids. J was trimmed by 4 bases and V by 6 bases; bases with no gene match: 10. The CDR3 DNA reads TGTGCCAGCAGCGCCCCCCCTGGACTAGCGGGAGAGACCCAGTACTTC. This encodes CASSAPPGLAGETQYF.

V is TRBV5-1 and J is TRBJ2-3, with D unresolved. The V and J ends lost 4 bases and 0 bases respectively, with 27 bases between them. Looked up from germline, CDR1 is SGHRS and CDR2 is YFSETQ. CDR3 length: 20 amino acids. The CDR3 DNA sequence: TGCGCCAGCAGCCGCAGTGGTCTTCGCTCCTTATCAGGTAGCACAGATACGCAGTATTTT. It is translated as CASSRSGLRSLSGSTDTQYF.

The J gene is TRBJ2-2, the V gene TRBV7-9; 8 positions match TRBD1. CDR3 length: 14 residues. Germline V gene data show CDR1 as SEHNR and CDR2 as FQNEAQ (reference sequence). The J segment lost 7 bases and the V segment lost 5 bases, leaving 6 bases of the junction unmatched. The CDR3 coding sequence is TGTGCCAGCAGCCCGGACAGGGTCGGCGGGGAGCTGTTTTTT. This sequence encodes CASSPDRVGGELFF.

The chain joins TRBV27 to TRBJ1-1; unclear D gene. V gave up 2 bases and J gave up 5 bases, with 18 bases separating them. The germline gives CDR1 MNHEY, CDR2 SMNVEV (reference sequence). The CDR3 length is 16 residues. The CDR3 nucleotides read TGTGCCAGCAGTTTACGGGTGAGGGTTGGTTTGACTGAAGCTTTCTTT. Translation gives CASSLRVRVGLTEAFF.

The CDR3 region has the DNA TGTGCCAGCAGCCCAAGCCCTGCGGAGACCCAGTACTTC. Translated: CASSPSPAETQYF. The chain combines TRBV7-3 with TRBJ2-5; D is uncertain. Germline lookup yields CDR1 SGHTA and CDR2 FQGTGA. This CDR3 has 13 amino acids. Trimming took off 5 bases at V and 5 bases at J, with 12 bases between the two ends.

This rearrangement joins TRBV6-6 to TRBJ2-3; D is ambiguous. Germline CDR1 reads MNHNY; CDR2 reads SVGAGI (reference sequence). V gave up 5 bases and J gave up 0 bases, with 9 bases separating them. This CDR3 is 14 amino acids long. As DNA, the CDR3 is TGTGCCAGCAGTATACGGTCGAGCACAGATACGCAGTATTTT. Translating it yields CASSIRSSTDTQYF.

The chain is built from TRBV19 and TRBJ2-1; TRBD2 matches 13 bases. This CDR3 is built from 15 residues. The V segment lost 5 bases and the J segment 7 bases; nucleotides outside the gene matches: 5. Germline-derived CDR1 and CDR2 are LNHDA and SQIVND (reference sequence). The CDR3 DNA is TGTGCCAGTAGTTCGAGGACTAGCGGGAGAAATGAGCAGTTCTTC. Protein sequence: CASSSRTSGRNEQFF.

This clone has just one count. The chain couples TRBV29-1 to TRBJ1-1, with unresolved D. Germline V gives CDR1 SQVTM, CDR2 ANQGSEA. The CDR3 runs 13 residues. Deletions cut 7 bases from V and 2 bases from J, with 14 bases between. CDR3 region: CSAQRGGNTEAFF. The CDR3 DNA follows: TGCAGCGCCCAAAGAGGAGGAAACACTGAAGCTTTCTTT.

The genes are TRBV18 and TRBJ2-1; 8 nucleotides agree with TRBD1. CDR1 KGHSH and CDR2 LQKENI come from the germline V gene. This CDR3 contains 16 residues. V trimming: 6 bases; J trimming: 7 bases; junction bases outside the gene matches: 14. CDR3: CASSPKTGVVGNEQFF. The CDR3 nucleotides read TGTGCCAGCTCCCCCAAGACAGGGGTTGTTGGAAATGAGCAGTTCTTC.

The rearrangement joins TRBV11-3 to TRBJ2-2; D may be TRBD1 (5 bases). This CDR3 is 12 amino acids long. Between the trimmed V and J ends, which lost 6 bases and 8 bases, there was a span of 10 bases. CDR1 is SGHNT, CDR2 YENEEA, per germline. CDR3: CASRKGVGELFF. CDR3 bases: TGTGCCAGCAGGAAAGGGGTGGGGGAGCTGTTTTTT.

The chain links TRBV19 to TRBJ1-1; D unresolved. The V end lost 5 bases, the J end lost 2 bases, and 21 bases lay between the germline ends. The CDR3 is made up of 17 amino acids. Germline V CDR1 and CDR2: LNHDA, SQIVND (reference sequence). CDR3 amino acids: CASSFTHGGRANTEAFF. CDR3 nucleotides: TGTGCCAGTAGTTTTACCCACGGAGGGCGGGCAAACACTGAAGCTTTCTTT.

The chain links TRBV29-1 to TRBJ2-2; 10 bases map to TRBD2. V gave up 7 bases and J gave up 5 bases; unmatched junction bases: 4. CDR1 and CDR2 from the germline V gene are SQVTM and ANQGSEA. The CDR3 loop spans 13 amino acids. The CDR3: CSARTSGTGELFF. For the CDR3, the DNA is TGCAGCGCTCGGACTAGCGGAACCGGGGAGCTGTTTTTT.

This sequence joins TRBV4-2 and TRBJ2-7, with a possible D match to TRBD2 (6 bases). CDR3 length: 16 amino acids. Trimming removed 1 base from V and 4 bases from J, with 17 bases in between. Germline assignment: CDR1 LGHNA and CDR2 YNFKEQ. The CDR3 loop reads CASSQVWAGMVYEQYF. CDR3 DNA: TGTGCCAGCAGCCAAGTGTGGGCGGGGATGGTTTACGAGCAGTACTTC.

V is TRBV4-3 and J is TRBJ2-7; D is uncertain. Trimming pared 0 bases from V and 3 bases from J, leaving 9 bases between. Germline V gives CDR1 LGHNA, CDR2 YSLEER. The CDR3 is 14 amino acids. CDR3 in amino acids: CASSQESGGYEQYF. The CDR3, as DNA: TGCGCCAGCAGCCAAGAGTCCGGCGGCTACGAGCAGTACTTC.